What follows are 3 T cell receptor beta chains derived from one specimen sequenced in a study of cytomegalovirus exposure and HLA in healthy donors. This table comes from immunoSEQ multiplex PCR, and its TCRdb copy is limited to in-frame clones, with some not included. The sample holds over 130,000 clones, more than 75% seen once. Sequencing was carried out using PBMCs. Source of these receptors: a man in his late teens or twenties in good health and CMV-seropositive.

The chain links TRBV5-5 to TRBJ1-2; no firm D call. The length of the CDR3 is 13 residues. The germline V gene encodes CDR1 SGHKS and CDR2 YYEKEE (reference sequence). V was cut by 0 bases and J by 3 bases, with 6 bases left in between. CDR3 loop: CASSLGRHYGYTF. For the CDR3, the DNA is TGTGCCAGCAGCTTGGGCAGGCACTATGGCTACACCTTC.

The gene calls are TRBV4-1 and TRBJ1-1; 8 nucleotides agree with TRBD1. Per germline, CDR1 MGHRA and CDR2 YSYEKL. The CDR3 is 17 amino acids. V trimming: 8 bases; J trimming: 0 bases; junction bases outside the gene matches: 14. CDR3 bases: TGCGCCAGCGCCCCCGGCAGGGGGCTCCATATGAACACTGAAGCTTTCTTT. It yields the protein CASAPGRGLHMNTEAFF.

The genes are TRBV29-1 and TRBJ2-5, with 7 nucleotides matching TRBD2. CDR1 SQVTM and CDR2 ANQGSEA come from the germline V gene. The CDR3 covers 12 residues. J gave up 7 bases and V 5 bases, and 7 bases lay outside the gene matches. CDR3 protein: CSVRTGGGTQYF. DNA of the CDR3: TGCAGCGTTCGGACGGGGGGAGGGACCCAGTACTTC.